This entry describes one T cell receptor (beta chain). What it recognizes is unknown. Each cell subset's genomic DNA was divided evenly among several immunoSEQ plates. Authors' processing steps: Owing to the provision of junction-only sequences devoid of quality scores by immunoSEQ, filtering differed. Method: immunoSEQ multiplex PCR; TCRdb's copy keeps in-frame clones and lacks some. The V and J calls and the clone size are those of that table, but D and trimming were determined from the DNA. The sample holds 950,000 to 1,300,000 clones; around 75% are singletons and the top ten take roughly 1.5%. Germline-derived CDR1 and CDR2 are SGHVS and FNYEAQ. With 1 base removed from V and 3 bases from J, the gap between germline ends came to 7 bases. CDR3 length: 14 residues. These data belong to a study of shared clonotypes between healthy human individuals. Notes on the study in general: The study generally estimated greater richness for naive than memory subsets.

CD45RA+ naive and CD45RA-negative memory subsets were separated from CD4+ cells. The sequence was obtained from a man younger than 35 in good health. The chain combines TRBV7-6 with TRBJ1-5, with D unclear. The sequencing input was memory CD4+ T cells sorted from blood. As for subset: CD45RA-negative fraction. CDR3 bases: TGTGCCAGCAGCTTAGGAGGGAACAATCAGCCCCAGCATTTT. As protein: CASSLGGNNQPQHF.